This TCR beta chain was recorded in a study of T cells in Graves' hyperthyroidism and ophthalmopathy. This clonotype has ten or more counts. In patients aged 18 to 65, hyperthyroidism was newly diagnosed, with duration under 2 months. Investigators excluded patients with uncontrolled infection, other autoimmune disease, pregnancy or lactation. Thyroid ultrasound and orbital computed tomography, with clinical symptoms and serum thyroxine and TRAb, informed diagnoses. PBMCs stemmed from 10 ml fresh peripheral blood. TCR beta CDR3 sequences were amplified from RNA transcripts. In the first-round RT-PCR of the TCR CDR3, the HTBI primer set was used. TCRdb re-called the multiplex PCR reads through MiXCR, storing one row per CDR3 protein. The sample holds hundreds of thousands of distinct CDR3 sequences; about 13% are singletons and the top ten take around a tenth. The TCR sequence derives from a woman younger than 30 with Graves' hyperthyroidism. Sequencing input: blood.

The CDR3 DNA is TGTGCCAGCAGCGTAGGGGGCGCAGGTTCCCACGAGCAGTACTTC. This gives the protein CASSVGGAGSHEQYF. The chain is built from TRBV9 and TRBJ2-7; tentatively, D is TRBD1 (5 bases). The V gene lost 0 bases and the J gene lost 5 bases, with 15 bases spanning the gap. The CDR3 runs 15 residues. The germline V gene encodes CDR1 SGDLS and CDR2 YYNGEE.